The TCR beta chain under discussion was sequenced for a study of T-cell memory formation after mild COVID-19. Turning to the study itself: TCR clusters were mostly donor specific. Study findings and constraints: Contracting CD4+ clones lay largely in CM and EM, with CD8+ ones residing in EMRA.

TCRdb processed the 5' RACE reads anew with MiXCR; each CDR3 protein has one entry. The data hold approximately 410,000 distinct CDR3 sequences, with about 25% observed a single time. CDR1 MNHNY and CDR2 SVGAGI come from the germline V gene (reference sequence). The CDR3 extends over 13 amino acids. Trimming removed 7 bases at V and 3 bases at J, with 13 bases between. This clonotype was seen at least ten times. Its antigen is not known. The chain links TRBV6-6 to TRBJ2-7; D tentatively fits TRBD1 or TRBD2 (6 bases each). Sequenced: PBMCs or a T cell subset sorted from them (not recorded which). This receptor was identified in an adult woman who had mild COVID-19 (a few samples of this study predate the infection). Cell type and time point are not known. Here the CDR3 reads CASTPEGGYEQYF. CDR3 nucleotides: TGTGCCAGCACCCCGGAGGGGGGCTACGAGCAGTACTTC.